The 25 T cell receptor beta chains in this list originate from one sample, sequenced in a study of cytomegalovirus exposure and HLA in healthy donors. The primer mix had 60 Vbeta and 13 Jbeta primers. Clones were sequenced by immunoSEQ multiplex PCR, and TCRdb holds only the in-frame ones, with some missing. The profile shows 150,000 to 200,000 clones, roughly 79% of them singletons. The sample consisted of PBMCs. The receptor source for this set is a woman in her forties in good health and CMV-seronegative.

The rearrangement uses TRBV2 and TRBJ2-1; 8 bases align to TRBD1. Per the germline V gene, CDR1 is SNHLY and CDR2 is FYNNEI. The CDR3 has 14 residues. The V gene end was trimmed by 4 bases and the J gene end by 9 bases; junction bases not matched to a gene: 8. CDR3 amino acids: CASSGGTGIGEQFF. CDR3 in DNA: TGTGCCAGCAGTGGGGGGACAGGCATAGGTGAGCAGTTCTTC.

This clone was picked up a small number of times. CDR3 nucleotide sequence: TGTGCCAGCAGTTTAAGTTCCCTGGCCGCTGAAGCTTTCTTT. This gives the protein CASSLSSLAAEAFF. The gene calls are TRBV27 and TRBJ1-1; D gene unclear. This CDR3 spans 14 amino acids. CDR1 and CDR2 (germline): MNHEY, SMNVEV (reference sequence). Trimming removed 2 bases at V and 6 bases at J, with 13 bases between.

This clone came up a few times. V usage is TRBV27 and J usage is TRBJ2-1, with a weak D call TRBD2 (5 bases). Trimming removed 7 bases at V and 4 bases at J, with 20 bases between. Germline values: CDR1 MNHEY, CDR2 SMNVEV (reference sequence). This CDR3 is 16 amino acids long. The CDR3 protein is CASTLRVGALYNEQFF. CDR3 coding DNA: TGTGCCAGCACCCTCCGCGTGGGAGCCCTTTACAATGAGCAGTTCTTC.

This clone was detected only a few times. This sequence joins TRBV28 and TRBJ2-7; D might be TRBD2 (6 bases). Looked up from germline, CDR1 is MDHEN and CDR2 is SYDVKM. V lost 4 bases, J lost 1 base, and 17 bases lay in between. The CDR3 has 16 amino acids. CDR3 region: CASSYIGLADSYEQYF. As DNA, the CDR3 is TGTGCCAGCAGTTATATAGGATTAGCGGATTCCTACGAGCAGTACTTC.

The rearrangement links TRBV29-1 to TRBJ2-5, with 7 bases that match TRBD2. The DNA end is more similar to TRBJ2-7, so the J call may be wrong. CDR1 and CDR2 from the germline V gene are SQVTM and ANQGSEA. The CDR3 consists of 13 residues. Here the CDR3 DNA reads TGCAGCGTTGTGGCTAGCGGACACTACGAGCAGTACTTC. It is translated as CSVVASGHYEQYF.

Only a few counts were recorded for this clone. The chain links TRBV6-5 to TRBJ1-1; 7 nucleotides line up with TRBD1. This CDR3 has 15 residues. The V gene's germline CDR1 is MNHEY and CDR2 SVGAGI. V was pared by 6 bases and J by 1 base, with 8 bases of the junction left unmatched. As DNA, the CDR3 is TGTGCCAGCAGGACCCAGAACAGGGGGAACACTGAAGCTTTCTTT. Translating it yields CASRTQNRGNTEAFF.

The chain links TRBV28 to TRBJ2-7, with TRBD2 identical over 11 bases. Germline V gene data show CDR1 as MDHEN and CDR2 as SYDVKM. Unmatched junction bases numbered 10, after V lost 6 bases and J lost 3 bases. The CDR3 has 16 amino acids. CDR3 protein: CASSEIAGGGVYEQYF. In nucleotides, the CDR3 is TGTGCCAGCAGCGAAATAGCGGGAGGGGGAGTCTACGAGCAGTACTTC.

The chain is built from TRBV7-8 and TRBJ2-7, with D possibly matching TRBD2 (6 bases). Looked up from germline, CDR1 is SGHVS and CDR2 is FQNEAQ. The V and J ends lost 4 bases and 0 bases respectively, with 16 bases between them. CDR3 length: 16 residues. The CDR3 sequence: CASSSDRDSLSYEQYF. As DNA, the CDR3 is TGTGCCAGCAGCTCCGACCGGGACTCTCTCTCCTACGAGCAGTACTTC.

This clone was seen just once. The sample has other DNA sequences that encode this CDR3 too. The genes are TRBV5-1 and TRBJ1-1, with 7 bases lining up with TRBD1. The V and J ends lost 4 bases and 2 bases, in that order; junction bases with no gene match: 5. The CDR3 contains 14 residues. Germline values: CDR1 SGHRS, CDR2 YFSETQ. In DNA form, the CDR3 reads TGCGCCAGCAGCCCCGGGACAGCAAACACTGAAGCTTTCTTT. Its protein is CASSPGTANTEAFF.

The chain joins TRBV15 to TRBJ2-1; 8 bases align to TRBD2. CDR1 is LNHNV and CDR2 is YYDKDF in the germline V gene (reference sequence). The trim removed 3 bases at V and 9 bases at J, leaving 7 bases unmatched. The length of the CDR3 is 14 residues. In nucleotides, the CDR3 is TGTGCCACCAGCAGGGGGGGACTAGGAGGTGAGCAGTTCTTC. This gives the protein CATSRGGLGGEQFF.

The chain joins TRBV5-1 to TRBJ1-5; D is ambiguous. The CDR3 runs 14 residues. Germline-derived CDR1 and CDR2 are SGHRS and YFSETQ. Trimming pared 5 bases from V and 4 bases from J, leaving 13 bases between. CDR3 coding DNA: TGCGCCAGCAGGGAGAAACCGGGAAATCAGCCCCAGCATTTT. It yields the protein CASREKPGNQPQHF.

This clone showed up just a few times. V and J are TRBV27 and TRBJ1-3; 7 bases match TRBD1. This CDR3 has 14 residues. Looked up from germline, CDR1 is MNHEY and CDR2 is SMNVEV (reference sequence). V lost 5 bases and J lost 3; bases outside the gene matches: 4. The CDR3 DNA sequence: TGTGCCAGCAGTCGACAGGGAGGTGGAAACACCATATATTTT. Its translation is CASSRQGGGNTIYF.

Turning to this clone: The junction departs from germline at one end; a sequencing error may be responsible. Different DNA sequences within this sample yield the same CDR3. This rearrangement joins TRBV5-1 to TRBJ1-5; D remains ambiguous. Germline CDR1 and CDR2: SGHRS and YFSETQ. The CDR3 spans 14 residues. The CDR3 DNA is TGCGCCAGCAGCTTAGGAGGAAGCAACCAGCCCCAGCATTTT. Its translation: CASSLGGSNQPQHF.

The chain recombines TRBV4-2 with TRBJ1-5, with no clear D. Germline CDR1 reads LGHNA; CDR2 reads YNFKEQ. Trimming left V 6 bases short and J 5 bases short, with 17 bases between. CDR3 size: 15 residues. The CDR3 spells CASSPAHGMDQPQHF. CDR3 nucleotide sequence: TGTGCCAGCAGTCCCGCCCATGGCATGGATCAGCCCCAGCATTTT.

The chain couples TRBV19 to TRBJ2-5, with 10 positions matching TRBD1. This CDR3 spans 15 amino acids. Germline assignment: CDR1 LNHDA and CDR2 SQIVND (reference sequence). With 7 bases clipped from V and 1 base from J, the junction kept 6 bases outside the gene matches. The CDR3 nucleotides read TGTGCCAGTACTCCGGGACAGGGGACCCAAGAGACCCAGTACTTC. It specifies CASTPGQGTQETQYF. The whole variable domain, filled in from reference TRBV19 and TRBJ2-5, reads DGGITQSPKYLFRKEGQNVTLSCEQNLNHDAMYWYRQDPGQGLRLIYYSQIVNDFQKGDIAEGYSVSREKKESFPLTVTSAQKNPTAFYLCASTPGQGTQETQYFGPGTRLLVL.

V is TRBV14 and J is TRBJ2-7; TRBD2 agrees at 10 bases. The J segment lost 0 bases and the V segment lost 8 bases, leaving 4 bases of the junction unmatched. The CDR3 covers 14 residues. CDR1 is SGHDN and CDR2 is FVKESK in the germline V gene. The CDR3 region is CASRGTSASYEQYF. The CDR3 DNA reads TGTGCCAGCCGCGGGACTAGCGCCTCCTACGAGCAGTACTTC.

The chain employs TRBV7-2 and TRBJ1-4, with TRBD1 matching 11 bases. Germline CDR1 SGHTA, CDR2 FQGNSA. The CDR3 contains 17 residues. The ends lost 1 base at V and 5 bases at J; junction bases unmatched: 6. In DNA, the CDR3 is TGTGCCAGCAGCTTAGTTAGGGGACAGGGGGTAAATGAAAAACTGTTTTTT. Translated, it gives CASSLVRGQGVNEKLFF.

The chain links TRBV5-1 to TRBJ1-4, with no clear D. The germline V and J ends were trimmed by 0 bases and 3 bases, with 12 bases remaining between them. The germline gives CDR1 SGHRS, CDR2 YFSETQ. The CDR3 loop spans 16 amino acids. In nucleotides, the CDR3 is TGCGCCAGCAGCTTGGTAACAGCCGTAGCTAATGAAAAACTGTTTTTT. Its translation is CASSLVTAVANEKLFF.

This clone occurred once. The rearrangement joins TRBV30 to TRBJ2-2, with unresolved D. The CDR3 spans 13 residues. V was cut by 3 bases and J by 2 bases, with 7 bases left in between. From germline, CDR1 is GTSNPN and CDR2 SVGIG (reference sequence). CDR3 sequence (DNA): TGTGCCTGGAGCCCTCCTAACACCGGGGAGCTGTTTTTT. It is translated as CAWSPPNTGELFF.

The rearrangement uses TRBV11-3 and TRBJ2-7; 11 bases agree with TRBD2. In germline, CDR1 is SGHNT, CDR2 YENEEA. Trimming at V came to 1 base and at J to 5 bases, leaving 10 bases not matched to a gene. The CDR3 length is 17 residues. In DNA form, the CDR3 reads TGTGCCAGCAGCTTAGGGGTCACTAGCGGGAGTTCCAACGAGCAGTACTTC. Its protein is CASSLGVTSGSSNEQYF.

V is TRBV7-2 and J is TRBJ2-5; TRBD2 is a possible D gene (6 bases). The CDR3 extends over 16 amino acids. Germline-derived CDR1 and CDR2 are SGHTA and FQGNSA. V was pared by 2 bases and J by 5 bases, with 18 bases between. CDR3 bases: TGTGCCAGCAGCTTATCTTTCCGGGTCGGAGGGGAGACCCAGTACTTC. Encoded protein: CASSLSFRVGGETQYF.

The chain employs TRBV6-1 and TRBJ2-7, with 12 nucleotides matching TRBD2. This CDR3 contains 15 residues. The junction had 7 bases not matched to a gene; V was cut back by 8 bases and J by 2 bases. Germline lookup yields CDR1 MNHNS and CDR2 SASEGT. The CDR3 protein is CASGPTSGSPYEQYF. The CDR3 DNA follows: TGTGCCAGCGGTCCGACTAGCGGGAGTCCCTACGAGCAGTACTTC.

CDR3 amino acids: CASSLAGLYEQYF. For the CDR3, the DNA is TGTGCCAGCAGCTTAGCGGGACTTTACGAGCAGTACTTC. The chain joins TRBV7-8 to TRBJ2-7, with a possible D match to TRBD2 (6 bases). The germline V and J ends were trimmed by 0 bases and 4 bases, with 7 bases remaining between them. The CDR3 extends over 13 amino acids. CDR1 is SGHVS and CDR2 is FQNEAQ in the germline V gene.

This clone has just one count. The CDR3 region is CASAGLAGIDMNTEAFF. The CDR3 coding sequence is TGTGCCAGCGCGGGGCTCGCAGGGATAGATATGAACACTGAAGCTTTCTTT. The rearrangement joins TRBV27 to TRBJ1-1, with D tentatively TRBD1 (5 bases). This CDR3 is 17 amino acids long. Germline V gene sequence: CDR1 MNHEY, CDR2 SMNVEV (reference sequence). Trimming shortened V by 8 bases and J by 0 bases, and 22 bases separated the two germline ends.

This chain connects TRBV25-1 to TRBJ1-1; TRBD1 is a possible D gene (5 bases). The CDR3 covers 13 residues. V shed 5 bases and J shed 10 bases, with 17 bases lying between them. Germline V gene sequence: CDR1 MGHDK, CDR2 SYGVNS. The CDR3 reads CASSRDLGGTAFF. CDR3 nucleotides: TGTGCCAGCAGTCGGGACCTGGGGGGGACAGCTTTCTTT.